A selection of T cell receptor beta chains follows, all from one sample in a study of blood T cell repertoires in COVID-19. Sequenced by immunoSEQ multiplex PCR; TCRdb stores in-frame clones only, minus some. The sample consists of 250,000 or so clones, 90% to 95% of them appearing once. Sequences were obtained from PBMCs or T cells enriched from blood (not recorded which). All receptors come from a human donor in a cohort exposed to, infected with or recovered from COVID-19 (not recorded which). The donor label of this sample is uncertain. The CDR3 runs from the conserved cysteine through the conserved F or W. Each record gives: V gene, D gene, clone size, J gene, CDR3 DNA, CDR3 protein. D genes are given only for firm matches. Size is stated for part of the rows, as once, few or many counts, or as a class when the clone is expanded.

V gene: TRBV6-1; D gene: .; clone size: .; J gene: TRBJ2-7; CDR3 DNA: TGTGCCAGCAGTGAATCGGCCTGGCAGGGATACGAGCAGTACTTC; CDR3 protein: CASSESAWQGYEQYF
V gene: TRBV3-1/TRBV3-2; D gene: .; clone size: .; J gene: TRBJ2-5; CDR3 DNA: TGTGCCAGCACCCGGGAGAAGGGACAAGAGACCCAGTACTTC; CDR3 protein: CASTREKGQETQYF
V gene: TRBV2; D gene: .; clone size: .; J gene: TRBJ2-3; CDR3 DNA: TGTGCCAGCACTCCCCAGCGGCGCACAGATACGCAGTATTTT; CDR3 protein: CASTPQRRTDTQYF
V gene: TRBV6-1; D gene: TRBD1; clone size: .; J gene: TRBJ2-1; CDR3 DNA: TGTGCCAGCAGTGAAGGACAGGGGAGCTACAATGAGCAGTTCTTC; CDR3 protein: CASSEGQGSYNEQFF
V gene: TRBV19; D gene: .; clone size: .; J gene: TRBJ2-7; CDR3 DNA: TGTGCCAGTAGCTGGGGGCCCAACTACGAGCAGTACTTC; CDR3 protein: CASSWGPNYEQYF
V gene: TRBV29-1; D gene: TRBD1; clone size: .; J gene: TRBJ1-1; CDR3 DNA: TGCAGCGTTGCCACCACAACAGGGGGAACTGAAGCTTTCTTT; CDR3 protein: CSVATTTGGTEAFF
V gene: TRBV30; D gene: .; clone size: .; J gene: TRBJ1-6; CDR3 DNA: TGTGCCTGGAGGCAGGACAGTAACTCACCCCTCCACTTT; CDR3 protein: CAWRQDSNSPLHF
V gene: TRBV29-1; D gene: .; clone size: .; J gene: TRBJ2-3; CDR3 DNA: TGCAGCGTCCTAGAGGAGGGCACAGATACGCAGTATTTT; CDR3 protein: CSVLEEGTDTQYF
V gene: TRBV6-5; D gene: TRBD2; clone size: .; J gene: TRBJ2-2; CDR3 DNA: TGTGCCTCCCAGCGCGGGGGAATAGGGACCGGGGAGCTGTTTTTT; CDR3 protein: CASQRGGIGTGELFF
V gene: TRBV6-5; D gene: .; clone size: once; J gene: TRBJ1-1; CDR3 DNA: TGTGCCAGCTTCGAGCCAATGAACACTGAAGCTTTCTTT; CDR3 protein: CASFEPMNTEAFF
V gene: TRBV4-1; D gene: .; clone size: .; J gene: TRBJ2-2; CDR3 DNA: TGCGCCAGCAGCCACGACAGGTACAACACCGGGGAGCTGTTTTTT; CDR3 protein: CASSHDRYNTGELFF
V gene: TRBV27; D gene: .; clone size: .; J gene: TRBJ2-5; CDR3 DNA: TGTGCCAGCAAAACCGGGGAGACCCAGTACTTC; CDR3 protein: CASKTGETQYF
V gene: TRBV7-9; D gene: .; clone size: few; J gene: TRBJ1-1; CDR3 DNA: TGTGCCAGCAGCTTAGCGTATAGACGGGGAGCTTTCTTT; CDR3 protein: CASSLAYRRGAFF
V gene: TRBV20-1; D gene: TRBD1; clone size: .; J gene: TRBJ1-2; CDR3 DNA: TGCAGTGCTAGTGCAACCGGGACAGGGGGCTACACCTTC; CDR3 protein: CSASATGTGGYTF
V gene: TRBV3-1/TRBV3-2; D gene: TRBD2; clone size: once; J gene: TRBJ2-7; CDR3 DNA: TGTGCCAGCAGCCAAGTTCTAGCGGGGGGGCCCCACGAGCAGTACTTC; CDR3 protein: CASSQVLAGGPHEQYF
V gene: TRBV11-2; D gene: .; clone size: .; J gene: TRBJ2-1; CDR3 DNA: TGTGCCAGCAGCCTTTTTAAGAGGCAGGGCCCACTCAATGAGCAGTTCTTC; CDR3 protein: CASSLFKRQGPLNEQFF
V gene: TRBV3-1/TRBV3-2; D gene: .; clone size: few; J gene: TRBJ2-1; CDR3 DNA: TGTGCCAGCAGCGTAAGCCTCAATGAGCAGTTCTTC; CDR3 protein: CASSVSLNEQFF
V gene: TRBV6-2/TRBV6-3; D gene: TRBD2; clone size: once; J gene: TRBJ2-5; CDR3 DNA: TGTGCCAGCAGTTACTCCGGGACTAGCTTCCAAGAGACCCAGTACTTC; CDR3 protein: CASSYSGTSFQETQYF
V gene: TRBV27; D gene: TRBD1; clone size: .; J gene: TRBJ1-5; CDR3 DNA: TGTGCCAGCAGGCAGGGGGCAGGGCAGCCCCAGCATTTT; CDR3 protein: CASRQGAGQPQHF
V gene: TRBV5-4; D gene: TRBD2; clone size: .; J gene: TRBJ2-3; CDR3 DNA: TGTGCCAGCAGCCATCAACGGACTAGCGGGGCATGGGGCTCAACAGATACGCAGTATTTT; CDR3 protein: CASSHQRTSGAWGSTDTQYF
V gene: TRBV14; D gene: .; clone size: .; J gene: TRBJ2-7; CDR3 DNA: TGTGCCAGCAGCCAAACTAGATGGAGCGAGCAGTACTTC; CDR3 protein: CASSQTRWSEQYF
V gene: TRBV4-1; D gene: .; clone size: .; J gene: TRBJ1-1; CDR3 DNA: TGCGCCAGCAGCCAAGTGACTCTTTCGAACACTGAAGCTTTCTTT; CDR3 protein: CASSQVTLSNTEAFF
V gene: TRBV7-2; D gene: TRBD2; clone size: .; J gene: TRBJ2-3; CDR3 DNA: TGTGCCAGCAGCTTCCTAGCGGGGGGGCCGGCAGATACGCAGTATTTT; CDR3 protein: CASSFLAGGPADTQYF
V gene: TRBV18; D gene: TRBD1; clone size: few; J gene: TRBJ1-6; CDR3 DNA: TGTGCCAGCTCACCACAACAGGGGGCGGATAATTCACCCCTCCACTTT; CDR3 protein: CASSPQQGADNSPLHF
V gene: TRBV5-1; D gene: TRBD1; clone size: .; J gene: TRBJ2-1; CDR3 DNA: TGCGCCAGCAACCCGGGACAGGGGAGTGAGCAGTTCTTC; CDR3 protein: CASNPGQGSEQFF
V gene: TRBV15; D gene: .; clone size: .; J gene: TRBJ1-5; CDR3 DNA: TGTGCCACCAGCACTGGCCGGGAATCATGGCCCCAGCATTTT; CDR3 protein: CATSTGRESWPQHF
V gene: TRBV28; D gene: .; clone size: .; J gene: TRBJ1-1; CDR3 DNA: TGTGCCAGCAGTCCTACCTTTGGACTCCAATTT; CDR3 protein: CASSPTFGLQF
V gene: TRBV3-1/TRBV3-2; D gene: .; clone size: .; J gene: TRBJ2-2; CDR3 DNA: TGTGCCAGCAGCCAAGATTTTACGACTCCGAACACCGGGGAGCTGTTTTTT; CDR3 protein: CASSQDFTTPNTGELFF
V gene: TRBV19; D gene: TRBD1; clone size: .; J gene: TRBJ2-5; CDR3 DNA: TGTGCCAGTAGTTCCGGGACAGGGCCCCAAGAGACCCAGTACTTC; CDR3 protein: CASSSGTGPQETQYF
V gene: TRBV27; D gene: TRBD2; clone size: .; J gene: TRBJ2-5; CDR3 DNA: TGTGCCAGCACCCGGACTAGCGGAGGAGGGGAGACCCAGTACTTC; CDR3 protein: CASTRTSGGGETQYF
V gene: TRBV5-1; D gene: .; clone size: .; J gene: TRBJ1-4; CDR3 DNA: TGCGCCAGCAGCGTGTGGACAGAGGAAAAACTGTTTTTT; CDR3 protein: CASSVWTEEKLFF
V gene: TRBV16; D gene: .; clone size: .; J gene: TRBJ1-2; CDR3 DNA: TGTGCCAGCAGCCAACTTACCGGGGATTCCTATGGCTACACCTTC; CDR3 protein: CASSQLTGDSYGYTF
V gene: TRBV25-1; D gene: .; clone size: .; J gene: TRBJ1-2; CDR3 DNA: TGTGCCAGCAGTGGGTCAGGGTTAGATGGCTACACCTTC; CDR3 protein: CASSGSGLDGYTF
V gene: TRBV25-1; D gene: .; clone size: .; J gene: TRBJ1-1; CDR3 DNA: TGTGCCAGCAGTGAATACGGACAGAAGAACACTGAAGCTTTCTTT; CDR3 protein: CASSEYGQKNTEAFF
V gene: TRBV5-4; D gene: TRBD2; clone size: .; J gene: TRBJ2-3; CDR3 DNA: TGTGCCAGCAGTTACCAGACTAGCATAAAGACAGATACGCAGTATTTT; CDR3 protein: CASSYQTSIKTDTQYF
V gene: TRBV4-2; D gene: TRBD1; clone size: .; J gene: TRBJ1-2; CDR3 DNA: TGTGCCAGCCGGTTGGACAGGGGTGGGTATGGCTACACCTTC; CDR3 protein: CASRLDRGGYGYTF
V gene: TRBV20-1; D gene: .; clone size: .; J gene: TRBJ1-1; CDR3 DNA: TGCAGTGCTAGTGACAGTTCAAAAATCTCCACTGAAGCTTTCTTT; CDR3 protein: CSASDSSKISTEAFF
V gene: TRBV7-2; D gene: .; clone size: .; J gene: TRBJ1-1; CDR3 DNA: TGTGCCAGCAGCAGGAGTTCTCCGCGGGACACTGAAGCTTTCTTT; CDR3 protein: CASSRSSPRDTEAFF
V gene: TRBV6-2/TRBV6-3; D gene: .; clone size: .; J gene: TRBJ2-7; CDR3 DNA: TGTGCCAGCAGCCGGGCTGTTTGGCCCTACGAGCAGTACTTC; CDR3 protein: CASSRAVWPYEQYF
V gene: TRBV28; D gene: TRBD1; clone size: .; J gene: TRBJ2-7; CDR3 DNA: TGTGCCACCGTGGACAGGTACTCCTACGAGCAGTACTTC; CDR3 protein: CATVDRYSYEQYF
V gene: TRBV9; D gene: .; clone size: .; J gene: TRBJ2-7; CDR3 DNA: TGTGCCAGCAGCCCACAGGACAGTTTATACGAGCAGTACTTC; CDR3 protein: CASSPQDSLYEQYF